These 27 T cell receptor beta chains were all obtained from the same sample, sequenced in a study of blood T cell repertoires in COVID-19. TCRdb's table, derived via immunoSEQ multiplex PCR, lists solely in-frame clones and lacks some. This table has around 200,000 clones, 70% to 90% appearing once. The sample consisted of peripheral blood. All receptors derive from a woman aged 45-65 years with acute or convalescent COVID-19.

CDR3 bases: TGTGCCAGCAGCTTAGGACTAGCCCCCGGGGAGCTGTTTTTT. Translating gives CASSLGLAPGELFF. The chain recombines TRBV5-4 with TRBJ2-2; 8 bases fit TRBD2. The V segment lost 2 bases and the J segment 6 bases; nucleotides outside the gene matches: 3. The CDR3 consists of 14 residues. CDR1 SGHNT and CDR2 YYREEE come from the germline V gene (reference sequence).

Only a few counts were recorded for this clone. The chain carries TRBV19 and TRBJ2-6; D is ambiguous. The CDR3 runs 15 residues. Germline CDR1 LNHDA, CDR2 SQIVND (reference sequence). The V and J ends lost 6 bases and 0 bases respectively, with 9 bases between them. The CDR3 protein is CASRGPYSGANVLTF. DNA of the CDR3: TGTGCCAGTAGGGGCCCGTACTCTGGGGCCAACGTCCTGACTTTC.

The genes are TRBV5-6 and TRBJ1-2; D perhaps matches TRBD1 (6 bases). V was cut by 4 bases and J by 4 bases, with 20 bases left in between. CDR1 and CDR2 from the germline V gene are SGHDT and YYEEEE. This CDR3 is built from 16 residues. Written as DNA, the CDR3 is TGTGCCAGCAGCGTAGATTTGGACAGAGTCTCCTATGGCTACACCTTC. It specifies CASSVDLDRVSYGYTF. The full variable domain, completed using reference TRBV5-6 and TRBJ1-2, is DAGVTQSPTHLIKTRGQQVTLRCSPKSGHDTVSWYQQALGQGPQFIFQYYEEEERQRGNFPDRFSGHQFPNYSSELNVNALLLGDSALYLCASSVDLDRVSYGYTFGSGTRLTVV.

The chain employs TRBV11-2 and TRBJ2-2, with D maybe TRBD1 (5 bases). There are 16 residues in the CDR3. Germline loops: CDR1 SGHAT, CDR2 FQNNGV. V was trimmed by 5 bases and J by 3 bases, leaving 16 bases between them. The CDR3 nucleotides are TGTGCCAGCAGCCCAACAGGCAGGAAGGACACCGGGGAGCTGTTTTTT. Encoded protein: CASSPTGRKDTGELFF.

The V call is TRBV5-1, the J call TRBJ1-3, with D tentatively TRBD1 (5 bases). The germline gives CDR1 SGHRS, CDR2 YFSETQ. V lost 5 bases and J lost 6, with 21 bases in between. The CDR3 spans 16 residues. In DNA form, the CDR3 reads TGCGCCAGCAGTTTTGACAGTGCCTCGCCGGCAAACACCATATATTTT. This encodes CASSFDSASPANTIYF.

This chain joins TRBV12-3 or TRBV12-4 and TRBJ1-2; 8 bases agree with TRBD1. With V trimmed by 6 bases and J by 7 bases, 4 bases remained unmatched. This CDR3 contains 12 residues. The CDR3 nucleotides are TGTGCCAGCAGCCCTGACAGGGGTGGCTACACCTTC. Translating gives CASSPDRGGYTF.

This sequence joins TRBV7-9 and TRBJ2-4; the match to TRBD2 covers 8 bases. Germline CDR1 is SEHNR and CDR2 is FQNEAQ (reference sequence). The CDR3 has 16 amino acids. V shed 5 bases, J shed 0 bases, and the junction held 6 bases outside the gene matches. In DNA, the CDR3 is TGTGCCAGCAGCCCTATAGCGGGAATAGCCAAAAACATTCAGTACTTC. Protein: CASSPIAGIAKNIQYF.

The chain employs TRBV6-1 and TRBJ2-1, with 10 bases aligning to TRBD2. The germline CDR1 and CDR2 sequences are MNHNS and SASEGT. Germline trimming cut 2 bases from V and 4 bases from J; bases unmatched to any gene: 5. This CDR3 has 16 residues. CDR3 coding DNA: TGTGCCAGCAGTGAATATGTGACTAGCGGGTACAATGAGCAGTTCTTC. This encodes CASSEYVTSGYNEQFF.

The rearrangement links TRBV4-1 to TRBJ2-7; D is perhaps TRBD1 (6 bases). The V gene's germline CDR1 is MGHRA and CDR2 YSYEKL. The CDR3 is made up of 15 amino acids. V was clipped by 1 base and J by 2 bases, with 12 bases between them. CDR3 loop: CASSQGKGGTYEQYF. CDR3 nucleotides: TGCGCCAGCAGCCAAGGTAAAGGGGGTACCTACGAGCAGTACTTC.

A remark on this clone: The sample holds other DNA sequences that translate to the same CDR3. This chain joins TRBV11-2 and TRBJ1-1, with D tentatively TRBD1 (5 bases). Trimming cost V 4 bases and J 0 bases, with 6 bases left between them. Germline V gene data show CDR1 as SGHAT and CDR2 as FQNNGV. This CDR3 is built from 13 residues. CDR3: CASSSTVNTEAFF. CDR3 nucleotide sequence: TGTGCCAGCAGCTCGACAGTGAACACTGAAGCTTTCTTT.

This chain connects TRBV16 to TRBJ1-2; perhaps TRBD1 as D (6 bases). Trimming pared 0 bases from V and 4 bases from J, leaving 12 bases between. CDR1 and CDR2 from the germline V gene are KGHSY and FQNENV. The CDR3 contains 15 residues. The CDR3 here is CASSQSGTSGYGYTF. CDR3 DNA sequence: TGTGCCAGCAGCCAATCGGGGACAAGCGGCTATGGCTACACCTTC. The variable domain in full, completed from reference TRBV16 and TRBJ1-2, reads GEEVAQTPKHLVRGEGQKAKLYCAPIKGHSYVFWYQQVLKNEFKFLISFQNENVFDETGMPKERFSAKCLPNSPCSLEIQATKLEDSAVYFCASSQSGTSGYGYTFGSGTRLTVV.

This chain links TRBV9 with TRBJ2-3; D may be TRBD2 (6 bases). The CDR3 has 15 amino acids. The V and J ends lost 2 bases and 0 bases respectively, with 10 bases between them. Germline CDR1 and CDR2: SGDLS and YYNGEE. The CDR3 nucleotides read TGTGCCAGCAGCGTGTCAGGGACTAGCACAGATACGCAGTATTTT. Protein sequence: CASSVSGTSTDTQYF.

The chain has TRBV19 and TRBJ1-4; TRBD1 matches at 10 bases. Per the germline V gene, CDR1 is LNHDA and CDR2 is SQIVND (reference sequence). The CDR3 totals 16 residues. The J segment lost 1 base and the V segment lost 3 bases, leaving 2 bases of the junction unmatched. The CDR3 sequence: CASSIRTGGTNEKLFF. In nucleotides, the CDR3 is TGTGCCAGTAGTATTCGGACAGGGGGAACTAATGAAAAACTGTTTTTT.

V is TRBV3-1 (or the pseudogene TRBV3-2) and J is TRBJ2-3, with 8 nucleotides matching TRBD2. Germline loops: CDR1 LGHDT, CDR2 YNNKEL (reference sequence). The CDR3 totals 18 residues. Trimming removed 1 base from V and 0 bases from J; junction bases left unmatched: 9. CDR3 coding DNA: TGTGCCAGCAGCCAAGGTCCACGGGGGGGCCGAAGCACAGATACGCAGTATTTT. The encoded protein is CASSQGPRGGRSTDTQYF.

This clone was counted a few times. The chain is built from TRBV5-1 and TRBJ2-7; 14 bases agree with TRBD2. The CDR3 has 15 residues. The V gene's germline CDR1 is SGHRS and CDR2 YFSETQ. Trimming cost V 4 bases and J 2 bases; bases outside gene matches: 2. CDR3 coding DNA: TGCGCCAGCAGCGCGACTAGCGGGGGGGCCTACGAGCAGTACTTC. Its protein product is CASSATSGGAYEQYF. Variable domain in full (rest from reference TRBV5-1 and TRBJ2-7): KAGVTQTPRYLIKTRGQQVTLSCSPISGHRSVSWYQQTPGQGLQFLFEYFSETQRNKGNFPGRFSGRQFSNSRSEMNVSTLELGDSALYLCASSATSGGAYEQYFGPGTRLTVT.

This chain joins TRBV6-2 or TRBV6-3 and TRBJ1-4; D is unresolved. The CDR3 has 14 amino acids. Trimming cost V 7 bases and J 1 base, with 10 bases left between them. Germline assignment: CDR1 MNHEY and CDR2 SVGEGT. CDR3 nucleotides: TGTGCCAGCAACCCGACACGAACTAATGAAAAACTGTTTTTT. The encoded protein is CASNPTRTNEKLFF.

This chain links TRBV5-6 with TRBJ1-2, with TRBD1 matching over 7 bases. CDR3 length equals 14 residues. The germline gives CDR1 SGHDT, CDR2 YYEEEE. Unmatched junction bases numbered 13, after V lost 6 bases and J lost 8 bases. The CDR3 DNA is TGTGCCAGCACCCCACAGGGGAGGTCGGGAGGCTACACCTTC. This translates into CASTPQGRSGGYTF.

The chain recombines TRBV7-8 with TRBJ2-1; D is uncertain. Trimming removed 1 base from V and 1 base from J, with 5 bases in between. CDR3 length: 14 residues. The germline V gene encodes CDR1 SGHVS and CDR2 FQNEAQ. The CDR3 is CASSLESSYNEQFF. The CDR3 region has the DNA TGTGCCAGCAGCTTAGAATCATCCTACAATGAGCAGTTCTTC.

The chain joins TRBV15 to TRBJ2-7, with TRBD2 as a possible D gene (6 bases). The CDR3 has 14 residues. Trimming cost V 0 bases and J 6 bases, with 12 bases left between them. Germline V gene lookup returns CDR1 LNHNV and CDR2 YYDKDF (reference sequence). CDR3 DNA: TGTGCCACCAGCAGAGATGGGGCAGCGGGCGAGCAGTACTTC. This codes for CATSRDGAAGEQYF. Filled out from reference TRBV15 and TRBJ2-7, the complete variable domain reads DAMVIQNPRYQVTQFGKPVTLSCSQTLNHNVMYWYQQKSSQAPKLLFHYYDKDFNNEADTPDNFQSRRPNTSFCFLDIRSPGLGDTAMYLCATSRDGAAGEQYFGPGTRLTVT.

The chain carries TRBV7-9 and TRBJ1-1; 7 nucleotides match TRBD1. The V gene's germline CDR1 is SEHNR and CDR2 FQNEAQ (reference sequence). Trimming at V came to 1 base and at J to 9 bases, leaving 8 bases not matched to a gene. The CDR3 runs to 14 residues. The CDR3 protein is CASSLGQGSYQAFF. CDR3 bases: TGTGCCAGCAGCTTAGGACAGGGAAGTTATCAAGCTTTCTTT. Full variable domain (remainder filled in from reference TRBV7-9 and TRBJ1-1): DTGVSQNPRHKITKRGQNVTFRCDPISEHNRLYWYRQTLGQGPEFLTYFQNEAQLEKSRLLSDRFSAERPKGSFSTLEIQRTEQGDSAMYLCASSLGQGSYQAFFGQGTRLTVV.

In nucleotides, the CDR3 is TGTGCTAGTGGTTTAGACAGGGGAGGAAGCACTGAAGCTTTCTTT. Its translation: CASGLDRGGSTEAFF. The rearrangement uses TRBV12-5 and TRBJ1-1, with 8 bases lining up with TRBD1. The CDR3 length is 15 residues. V was clipped by 3 bases and J by 4 bases; unmatched bases: 7. In germline, CDR1 is LGHNT, CDR2 FRNRAP.

The V call is TRBV5-6, the J call TRBJ2-1, with D possibly being TRBD2 (5 bases). This CDR3 spans 16 amino acids. Germline V gene lookup returns CDR1 SGHDT and CDR2 YYEEEE. V lost 2 bases and J lost 0, with 12 bases in between. This CDR3 reads CASSFRGFSSYNEQFF. CDR3 bases: TGTGCCAGCAGCTTTCGAGGGTTCAGCTCCTACAATGAGCAGTTCTTC. The full variable domain, rest sourced from reference TRBV5-6 and TRBJ2-1, is DAGVTQSPTHLIKTRGQQVTLRCSPKSGHDTVSWYQQALGQGPQFIFQYYEEEERQRGNFPDRFSGHQFPNYSSELNVNALLLGDSALYLCASSFRGFSSYNEQFFGPGTRLTVL.

This sequence joins TRBV27 and TRBJ1-2; the match to TRBD1 covers 7 bases. The ends lost 2 bases at V and 8 bases at J; junction bases unmatched: 11. Germline CDR1 MNHEY, CDR2 SMNVEV (reference sequence). CDR3 length: 15 residues. The CDR3 reads CASSLNPDRVEGYTF. CDR3 coding DNA: TGTGCCAGCAGTTTAAACCCCGACAGGGTAGAAGGCTACACCTTC.

V and J are TRBV5-1 and TRBJ1-1; no firm D call. V lost 5 bases and J lost 9, with 11 bases in between. The germline V gene encodes CDR1 SGHRS and CDR2 YFSETQ. The CDR3 covers 11 residues. CDR3 in amino acids: CASRGGYKAFF. As DNA, the CDR3 is TGCGCCAGCAGAGGAGGCTATAAAGCTTTCTTT.

The CDR3 sequence: CASSSPAAGGPDTQYF. CDR3 in DNA: TGTGCCAGTAGTTCCCCGGCGGCAGGGGGGCCAGATACGCAGTATTTT. The J gene is TRBJ2-3, the V gene TRBV19; possible D gene TRBD1, 7 bases. The CDR3 spans 16 residues. Trimming removed 5 bases at V and 4 bases at J, with 19 bases between. Germline-derived CDR1 and CDR2 are LNHDA and SQIVND (reference sequence). The full variable domain, in which reference TRBV19 and TRBJ2-3 provide the parts outside the CDR3, is DGGITQSPKYLFRKEGQNVTLSCEQNLNHDAMYWYRQDPGQGLRLIYYSQIVNDFQKGDIAEGYSVSREKKESFPLTVTSAQKNPTAFYLCASSSPAAGGPDTQYFGPGTRLTVL.

The chain combines TRBV21-1 with TRBJ1-5; the table's D call TRBD1 went unverified against the DNA. TRBV21-1 is termed a pseudogene. The CDR3 runs 14 residues. DNA for the CDR3: TGTGCCAGCAGCAAGGGACAGAGCAATCAGCCCCAGCATTTT. It encodes CASSKGQSNQPQHF.

The chain couples TRBV15 to TRBJ1-4, with D unresolved. The germline V gene encodes CDR1 LNHNV and CDR2 YYDKDF (reference sequence). CDR3 length equals 15 residues. V was cut by 3 bases and J by 0 bases, with 8 bases left in between. The CDR3 here is CATSRIGATNEKLFF. CDR3 bases: TGTGCCACCAGCAGGATAGGAGCAACTAATGAAAAACTGTTTTTT.